The present TCR beta chain was sequenced within a study of CD8 T cells in Susac syndrome. Study-wide findings and caveats: As the study acknowledged, the number of individuals in its TCR sequencing and HLA analysis was relatively small.

About 0.5 to 1 ug RNA was reverse transcribed with random hexamers. TCR beta CDR3 was amplified by immunoSEQ covering 54 Vbeta and 13 Jbeta. Each CDR3 protein gets one entry after TCRdb re-called the immunoSEQ multiplex PCR reads with MiXCR. Of 180,000 or so distinct CDR3 sequences detected, around 95% appear once; the ten largest clones hold roughly 0.1%. A single count supports this clonotype. Its target is unknown. Per germline, CDR1 DFQATT and CDR2 SNEGSKA (reference sequence). This CDR3 has 11 amino acids. Trimming removed 3 bases from V and 3 bases from J, with 5 bases in between. Sample: CD4+ T cells from PBMCs. This TCR came from a human donor in good health. The chain carries TRBV20-1 and TRBJ1-2, with D hard to call. The chain's CDR3 is CSARKDYGYTF. The CDR3 DNA follows: TGCAGTGCTAGGAAGGACTATGGCTACACCTTC.